Following are 16 T cell receptor beta chains from one sample sequenced in a study of post-analysis software for immune sequencing data (dated by TCRdb to between 2015 and 2017). Library preparation was by PCR. The run used an Illumina HiSeq 2500. To reduce PCR and sequencing biases, unique molecular identifiers were built into the TCR beta cDNA libraries. TCRdb applied fastp at Q25 and MiXCR to the public reads, then kept only in-frame beta chains. Identical CDR3 protein sequences are pooled into one entry, listed with their most common genes and DNA. This sample is represented by about 820,000 distinct CDR3 sequences; around 50% of them were singletons. Of the sample, 4.6% falls within the top ten clones. Results and caveats for the whole study, not just this receptor: Patients showed significantly higher frequencies than controls for 4 or 5 TRBV segments, among them TRBV5-6, TRBV5-1 and TRBV20-1.

Their antigens are not known. Sequencing was done on a sample of blood. The receptors here all came from a girl aged 10-17 years with multiple sclerosis.

This clonotype was picked up a small number of times. The chain couples TRBV5-1 to TRBJ2-1; D is unresolved. CDR3 length: 15 residues. Per the germline V gene, CDR1 is SGHRS and CDR2 is YFSETQ. V shed 4 bases and J shed 0 bases, with 11 bases lying between them. In DNA form, the CDR3 reads TGCGCCAGCAGCCCCGAAGTAAGCTCCTACAATGAGCAGTTCTTC. Its translation: CASSPEVSSYNEQFF.

The V gene is TRBV27, the J gene TRBJ2-3; perhaps TRBD1 as D (5 bases). Germline V CDR1 and CDR2: MNHEY, SMNVEV (reference sequence). This CDR3 region has 11 residues. Trimming removed 10 bases at V and 5 bases at J, with 10 bases between. This chain's CDR3 is CATLREDTQYF. The DNA of the CDR3 is TGTGCCACCCTCAGGGAAGATACGCAGTATTTT.

The chain recombines TRBV20-1 with TRBJ2-7, with TRBD1 matching over 10 bases. The V segment lost 2 bases and the J segment 2 bases; nucleotides outside the gene matches: 6. Germline V gene data show CDR1 as DFQATT and CDR2 as SNEGSKA (reference sequence). CDR3 length: 15 residues. The chain's CDR3 is CSARPGTGVAYEQYF. In DNA form, the CDR3 reads TGCAGTGCTAGACCCGGGACAGGGGTAGCCTACGAGCAGTACTTC.

A few counts support this clonotype. The chain joins TRBV15 to TRBJ2-7, with D perhaps matching TRBD2 (6 bases). Germline V gene data show CDR1 as LNHNV and CDR2 as YYDKDF (reference sequence). Trimming took 2 bases from V and 2 from J, leaving 10 bases between them. The CDR3 spans 14 residues. As DNA, the CDR3 is TGTGCCACCAGCAGACGGGGGAGTGCCTACGAGCAGTACTTC. This translates into CATSRRGSAYEQYF. Variable domain in full (rest from reference TRBV15 and TRBJ2-7): DAMVIQNPRYQVTQFGKPVTLSCSQTLNHNVMYWYQQKSSQAPKLLFHYYDKDFNNEADTPDNFQSRRPNTSFCFLDIRSPGLGDTAMYLCATSRRGSAYEQYFGPGTRLTVT.

The chain links TRBV4-1 to TRBJ2-1, with TRBD2 matching 9 bases. V dropped 0 bases and J dropped 7; count of bases not matched to a gene: 7. This CDR3 comprises 16 residues. The V gene's germline CDR1 is MGHRA and CDR2 YSYEKL. The CDR3 loop reads CASSQDRLAGPNEQFF. CDR3 nucleotide sequence: TGCGCCAGCAGCCAAGATCGGCTAGCGGGACCGAATGAGCAGTTCTTC.

As regards this clonotype: Mismatch with germline at one junction end may stem from a read error. CDR3 protein: CTSSYGRDKATYEQYF. The CDR3 DNA reads as TGTACCAGCAGTTACGGCAGGGACAAGGCAACCTACGAGCAGTACTTC. V gene TRBV6-6 combines with J gene TRBJ2-5; D may be TRBD1 (6 bases). The J call is in doubt because the DNA end fits TRBJ2-7 better. CDR1 and CDR2 (germline): MNHNY, SVGAGI (reference sequence). The CDR3 covers 16 residues.

V is TRBV10-3 and J is TRBJ2-1; 7 bases match TRBD2. CDR3 length equals 11 residues. V was pared by 10 bases and J by 4 bases, with 1 base of the junction left unmatched. Germline lookup yields CDR1 ENHRY and CDR2 SYGVKD. CDR3 sequence: CATGGYNEQFF. The CDR3 bases are TGTGCCACGGGGGGATACAATGAGCAGTTCTTC.

The rearrangement links TRBV29-1 to TRBJ1-1; the D is unclear. This CDR3 is built from 13 residues. The V end lost 6 bases, the J end lost 0 bases, and 11 bases lay between the germline ends. Per the germline V gene, CDR1 is SQVTM and CDR2 is ANQGSEA. The CDR3 reads CSVVTKMNTEAFF. CDR3 nucleotide sequence: TGCAGCGTGGTTACCAAGATGAACACTGAAGCTTTCTTT.

The chain has TRBV6-1 and TRBJ1-2, with TRBD1 as a possible D gene (6 bases). CDR1 is MNHNS and CDR2 is SASEGT in the germline V gene. The CDR3 extends over 14 amino acids. V lost 2 bases, J lost 5 bases, and 12 bases lay in between. The CDR3 DNA reads TGTGCCAGCAGTGAATTACGACAGGATTATGGCTACACCTTC. It is translated as CASSELRQDYGYTF.

CDR3 sequence reads: CSVLAGARWAEQFF. The CDR3 nucleotides are TGCAGCGTTCTAGCGGGGGCCCGGTGGGCTGAGCAGTTCTTC. The chain links TRBV29-1 to TRBJ2-1, with 10 bases that match TRBD2. This CDR3 is built from 14 residues. With V trimmed by 5 bases and J by 9 bases, 10 bases remained unmatched. Germline CDR1 and CDR2: SQVTM and ANQGSEA.

This rearrangement joins TRBV27 to TRBJ2-1; the D is unclear. CDR1 MNHEY and CDR2 SMNVEV come from the germline V gene (reference sequence). The CDR3 is 12 amino acids. V was shortened by 8 bases and J by 10 bases, with 15 bases between the two germline ends. The CDR3 loop is CASGEFRNEQFF. CDR3 bases: TGTGCCAGCGGAGAGTTTAGAAACGAGCAGTTCTTC.

Concerning this clonotype: Its ends do not fully match the called genes, so a read error is possible. V and J are TRBV6-5 and TRBJ2-6; no reliable D call. CDR1 MNHEY and CDR2 SVGAGI come from the germline V gene. The CDR3 is made up of 14 amino acids. This CDR3 is CVSSPIGGANVLTF. CDR3 bases: TGTGTCAGCAGCCCTATTGGTGGGGCCAACGTCCTGACTTTC.

DNA for the CDR3: TGTGCCAGCAGCGCAGGGGAAGACCACAATGAGCAGTTCTTC. Protein sequence: CASSAGEDHNEQFF. The rearrangement uses TRBV4-2 and TRBJ2-1, with D possibly TRBD1 on 6 matching bases. The germline V and J ends were trimmed by 5 bases and 5 bases, with 13 bases remaining between them. Germline CDR1 LGHNA, CDR2 YNFKEQ. The CDR3 loop spans 14 amino acids.

This rearrangement joins TRBV4-1 to TRBJ2-7, with D possibly matching TRBD1 (5 bases). V gave up 6 bases and J gave up 0 bases, with 15 bases separating them. From germline, CDR1 is MGHRA and CDR2 YSYEKL. The length of the CDR3 is 15 residues. The chain's CDR3 is CASSPYQGPSYEQYF. The CDR3 DNA reads TGCGCCAGCAGTCCATATCAGGGTCCCTCCTACGAGCAGTACTTC.

The chain couples TRBV12-3 or TRBV12-4 to TRBJ2-7; no clear D. The CDR3 sequence is 13 residues long. The V end lost 3 bases, the J end lost 7 bases, and 13 bases lay between the germline ends. CDR3: CASSLARWYEQYF. CDR3 in DNA: TGTGCCAGCAGTTTGGCTAGGTGGTATGAGCAGTACTTC.

Concerning this clonotype itself: With a much larger clone just one base away, this may be a read error. The CDR3 does not close with the conserved phenylalanine or tryptophan, likely indicating a read error. The chain couples TRBV6-5 to TRBJ1-2, with TRBD1 matching 10 bases. Per the germline V gene, CDR1 is MNHEY and CDR2 is SVGAGI. The J segment lost 4 bases and the V segment lost 4 bases, leaving 6 bases of the junction unmatched. The CDR3 is made up of 15 amino acids. CDR3 sequence (DNA): TGTGCCAGCAGTTTCAAGGGACAGGGGACCTATGGCTACACCGTC. Protein sequence: CASSFKGQGTYGYTV.